This T cell receptor (beta chain) was found in a study of shared clonotypes between healthy human individuals. Trimming cost V 3 bases and J 0 bases; bases outside gene matches: 4. The germline gives CDR1 SGDLS, CDR2 YYNGEE. The CDR3 is made up of 16 amino acids. The data were produced by immunoSEQ multiplex PCR, yet TCRdb's version contains in-frame clones alone and is incomplete. The sample consists of approximately 2.4 million clones, 90% to 96% of them appearing once. Sequencing used naive CD4+ T cells sorted from blood. Documented subset: CD45RA+ positively selected. The TCR was taken from a man younger than 35 in good health. The J gene is TRBJ2-3, the V gene TRBV9, with 10 positions matching TRBD2. The CDR3 DNA is TGTGCCAGCAGCGCACTAGCGGGAAAAAGCACAGATACGCAGTATTTT. Translating it yields CASSALAGKSTDTQYF.